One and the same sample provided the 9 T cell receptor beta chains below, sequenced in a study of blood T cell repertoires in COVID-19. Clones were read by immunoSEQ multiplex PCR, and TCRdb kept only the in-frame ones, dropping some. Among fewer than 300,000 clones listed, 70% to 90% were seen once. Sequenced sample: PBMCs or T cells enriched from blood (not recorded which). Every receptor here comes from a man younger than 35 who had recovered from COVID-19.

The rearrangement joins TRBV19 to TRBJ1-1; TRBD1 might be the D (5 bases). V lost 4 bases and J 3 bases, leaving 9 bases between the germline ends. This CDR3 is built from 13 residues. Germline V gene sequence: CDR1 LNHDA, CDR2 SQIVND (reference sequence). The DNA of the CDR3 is TGTGCCAGTAGTACAGGGTCGCACACTGAAGCTTTCTTT. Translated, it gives CASSTGSHTEAFF. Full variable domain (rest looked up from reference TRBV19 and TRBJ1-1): DGGITQSPKYLFRKEGQNVTLSCEQNLNHDAMYWYRQDPGQGLRLIYYSQIVNDFQKGDIAEGYSVSREKKESFPLTVTSAQKNPTAFYLCASSTGSHTEAFFGQGTRLTVV.

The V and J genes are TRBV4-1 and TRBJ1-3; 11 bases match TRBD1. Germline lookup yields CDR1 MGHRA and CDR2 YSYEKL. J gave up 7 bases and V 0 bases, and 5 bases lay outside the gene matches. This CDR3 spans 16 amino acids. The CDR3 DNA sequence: TGCGCCAGCAGCCAAGATAGGGGGACAGGGGGGAACACCATATATTTT. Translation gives CASSQDRGTGGNTIYF.

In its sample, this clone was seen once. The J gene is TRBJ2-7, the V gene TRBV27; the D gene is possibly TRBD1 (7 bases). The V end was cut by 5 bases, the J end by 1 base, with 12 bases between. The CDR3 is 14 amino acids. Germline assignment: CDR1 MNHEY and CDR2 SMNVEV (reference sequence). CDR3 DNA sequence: TGTGCCAGCAGTCCGTCAGGGGGGTCCTACGAGCAGTACTTC. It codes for CASSPSGGSYEQYF.

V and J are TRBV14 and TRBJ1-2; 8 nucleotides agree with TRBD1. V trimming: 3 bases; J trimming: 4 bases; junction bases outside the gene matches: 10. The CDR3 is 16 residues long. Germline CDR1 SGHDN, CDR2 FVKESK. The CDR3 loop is CASSHRSGRGLYGYTF. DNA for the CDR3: TGTGCCAGCAGCCACCGATCGGGCAGGGGGCTCTATGGCTACACCTTC.

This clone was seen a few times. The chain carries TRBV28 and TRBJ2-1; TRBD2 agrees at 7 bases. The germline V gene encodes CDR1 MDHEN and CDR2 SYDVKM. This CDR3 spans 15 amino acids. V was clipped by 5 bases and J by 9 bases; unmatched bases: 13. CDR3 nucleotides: TGTGCCAGCAGTCCCTCGGGCGGGAGAAGTGTTGAGCAGTTCTTC. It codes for CASSPSGGRSVEQFF.

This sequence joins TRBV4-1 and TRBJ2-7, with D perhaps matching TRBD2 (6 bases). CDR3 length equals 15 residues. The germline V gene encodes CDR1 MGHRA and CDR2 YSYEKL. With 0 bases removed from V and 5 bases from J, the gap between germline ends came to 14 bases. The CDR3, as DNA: TGCGCCAGCAGCCAAGATAGGGACTTATTGAACGAGCAGTACTTC. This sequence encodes CASSQDRDLLNEQYF.

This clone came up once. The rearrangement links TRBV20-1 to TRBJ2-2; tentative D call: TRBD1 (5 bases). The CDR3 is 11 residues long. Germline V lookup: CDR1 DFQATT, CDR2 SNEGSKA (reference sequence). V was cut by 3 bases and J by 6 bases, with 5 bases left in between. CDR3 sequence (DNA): TGCAGTGCTAGCAGGGCCGGGGAGCTGTTTTTT. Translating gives CSASRAGELFF.

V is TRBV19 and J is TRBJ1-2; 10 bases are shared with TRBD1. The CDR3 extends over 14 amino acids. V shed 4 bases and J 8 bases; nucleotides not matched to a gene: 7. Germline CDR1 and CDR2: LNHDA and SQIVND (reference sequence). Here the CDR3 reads CASSTRTGGSGYTF. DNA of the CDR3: TGTGCCAGTAGTACCCGGACAGGGGGTAGCGGCTACACCTTC.

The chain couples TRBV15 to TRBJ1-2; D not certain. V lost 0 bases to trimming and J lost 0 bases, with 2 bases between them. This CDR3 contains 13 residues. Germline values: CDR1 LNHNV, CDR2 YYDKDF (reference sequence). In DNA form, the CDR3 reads TGTGCCACCAGCAGAGACACTAACTATGGCTACACCTTC. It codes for CATSRDTNYGYTF.